This T cell receptor beta chain was recorded in a study of human T cells and chemical hapten exposure. Study background: For the roughly 23-week duration of the study, patients were given weekly doses of diphenylcyclopropenone on the scalp.

After removal of 2 bases from V and 6 bases from J, the junction contained 8 bases not matched to a gene. The length of the CDR3 is 14 residues. The germline CDR1 and CDR2 sequences are SQVTM and ANQGSEA. Described treatment: therapeutic diphenylcyclopropenone sensitization with weekly scalp DPC. During construction of the library, unique molecular identifiers were attached to individual cDNA molecules for quantitative, reproducible TCR counting. One entry per CDR3 protein results from TCRdb running MiXCR on the reads. The table lists 2,500 to 3,000 distinct CDR3 sequences, around 43% of them singletons.

The TCR sequence derives from an adult with alopecia areata. Some clones in this sample may be carry-over from other donors' samples. This table probably holds off-target reads from a library built for another chain. Material: whole blood, obtained before DPC sensitization or 2, 6, or about 24 weeks after (not recorded which). This sequence joins TRBV29-1 and TRBJ2-5; TRBD2 matches 8 bases. The CDR3 here is CSVERTSFMKTQYF. CDR3 DNA sequence: TGCAGCGTTGAAAGGACTAGCTTTATGAAGACCCAGTACTTC.